One sample yielded the 28 T cell receptor beta chains listed below, sequenced in a study of regulatory T cells in long-lasting Graves disease. Sequencing libraries for TCR beta were prepared with iRepertoire HTBI primers and Arm-PCR of CDR3 regions. Each CDR3 protein gets one entry after TCRdb re-called the multiplex PCR reads with MiXCR. The sample shows approximately 500,000 distinct CDR3 sequences, 20% to 25% of them seen only once. The time point was: persistent/refractory GD, antithyroid drugs over 5 years with positive TRAb. RNA from PBMCs was the source of the TCR library. Material: peripheral blood mononuclear cells (PBMCs), obtained when the disease was refractory, from a patient treated with antithyroid drugs. These receptors were collected from a female donor with Graves disease.

This clonotype was counted only a few times. The rearrangement uses TRBV4-3 and TRBJ1-1; D gene uncertain. With 0 bases removed from V and 1 base from J, the gap between germline ends came to 12 bases. Germline values: CDR1 LGHNA, CDR2 YSLEER. The CDR3 is 16 residues long. CDR3 sequence reads: CASSQDQPRRNTEAFF. The DNA of the CDR3 is TGCGCCAGCAGCCAAGATCAGCCGAGACGGAACACTGAAGCTTTCTTT.

The rearrangement joins TRBV2 to TRBJ2-5; the D is unclear. The germline V gene encodes CDR1 SNHLY and CDR2 FYNNEI. Trimming pared 5 bases from V and 5 bases from J, leaving 12 bases between. The CDR3 is made up of 13 amino acids. CDR3: CASSKTGWETQYF. The CDR3 DNA reads as TGTGCCAGCAGTAAGACTGGCTGGGAGACCCAGTACTTC.

This clonotype was observed many times. The chain couples TRBV28 to TRBJ1-1; 8 bases are shared with TRBD1. The CDR3 extends over 15 amino acids. Germline V gene data show CDR1 as MDHEN and CDR2 as SYDVKM. The ends lost 6 bases at V and 0 bases at J; junction bases unmatched: 6. CDR3 nucleotides: TGTGCCAGCAGGGGAAGACAGGGGCTGAACACTGAAGCTTTCTTT. This codes for CASRGRQGLNTEAFF.

This clonotype was observed a few times. The J gene is TRBJ2-2, the V gene TRBV3-1; D possibly matches TRBD1 or TRBD2 (6 bases each). The CDR3 has 16 residues. V shed 0 bases and J shed 5 bases, with 13 bases lying between them. Per germline, CDR1 LGHDT and CDR2 YNNKEL (reference sequence). CDR3 in amino acids: CASSQDTGRRTGELFF. As DNA, the CDR3 is TGTGCCAGCAGCCAAGATACAGGGAGGAGGACCGGGGAGCTGTTTTTT. Drawing the rest from reference TRBV3-1 and TRBJ2-2, the complete variable domain is DTAVSQTPKYLVTQMGNDKSIKCEQNLGHDTMYWYKQDSKKFLKIMFSYNNKELIINETVPNRFSPKSPDKAHLNLHINSLELGDSAVYFCASSQDTGRRTGELFFGEGSRLTVL.

This clonotype was observed at least ten times. The rearrangement joins TRBV28 to TRBJ1-1; no reliable D call. CDR1 and CDR2 from the germline V gene are MDHEN and SYDVKM. This CDR3 is built from 12 residues. Trimming left V 3 bases short and J 7 bases short, with 9 bases between. Here the CDR3 reads CASSFGRSEAFF. The DNA for the CDR3 is TGTGCCAGCAGTTTTGGTAGAAGTGAAGCTTTCTTT.

This clonotype was counted ten times or more. The chain recombines TRBV3-1 with TRBJ2-5; D may be TRBD2 (5 bases). CDR3 length equals 14 residues. Trimming stripped 8 bases from V and 5 bases from J, with 18 bases between. The germline gives CDR1 LGHDT, CDR2 YNNKEL (reference sequence). The CDR3 reads CASGILGPEETQYF. The CDR3, as DNA: TGTGCCAGCGGAATACTAGGACCTGAGGAGACCCAGTACTTC.

This chain links TRBV29-1 with TRBJ1-5, with 7 bases fitting TRBD1. The CDR3 is 15 amino acids. With V trimmed by 5 bases and J by 3 bases, 10 bases remained unmatched. CDR1 SQVTM and CDR2 ANQGSEA come from the germline V gene. Here the CDR3 reads CSVTVGGGFNQPQHF. DNA for the CDR3: TGCAGCGTTACGGTGGGAGGGGGCTTCAATCAGCCCCAGCATTTT. The variable domain in full, completed from reference TRBV29-1 and TRBJ1-5, reads SAVISQKPSRDICQRGTSLTIQCQVDSQVTMMFWYRQQPGQSLTLIATANQGSEATYESGFVIDKFPISRPNLTFSTLTVSNMSPEDSSIYLCSVTVGGGFNQPQHFGDGTRLSIL.

In this sample, this clonotype turned up many times. The J gene is TRBJ1-5, the V gene TRBV28; TRBD1 agrees at 9 bases. The CDR3 is 21 amino acids. The germline V gene encodes CDR1 MDHEN and CDR2 SYDVKM. The V and J ends lost 6 bases and 7 bases, in that order; junction bases with no gene match: 28. CDR3 residues: CASSPTSPLRDRVGWGQPQHF. The CDR3 DNA reads TGTGCCAGCAGCCCTACCAGCCCACTCCGGGACAGGGTGGGGTGGGGGCAGCCCCAGCATTTT.

This clonotype was observed a few times. The chain combines TRBV7-2 with TRBJ2-2; perhaps TRBD2 as D (6 bases). The germline CDR1 and CDR2 sequences are SGHTA and FQGNSA. CDR3 length: 15 amino acids. Deletions cut 1 base from V and 4 bases from J, with 10 bases between. CDR3 DNA: TGTGCCAGCAGCTTAGTGGGGACTTCCACCGGGGAGCTGTTTTTT. This gives the protein CASSLVGTSTGELFF.

DNA of the CDR3: TGTGCCAGCACGGGCTTAATGGGGACTGAAGCTTTCTTT. Encoded protein: CASTGLMGTEAFF. The rearrangement links TRBV25-1 to TRBJ1-1; D remains ambiguous. The length of the CDR3 is 13 residues. Trimming took off 7 bases at V and 5 bases at J, with 14 bases between the two ends. Germline CDR1 and CDR2: MGHDK and SYGVNS.

This clonotype was counted only a few times. This chain uses TRBV7-2 with TRBJ1-4; no reliable D call. Germline V CDR1 and CDR2: SGHTA, FQGNSA. With 1 base removed from V and 5 bases from J, the gap between germline ends came to 11 bases. The CDR3 length is 15 residues. The CDR3 protein is CASSLVDFRNEKLFF. CDR3 coding DNA: TGTGCCAGCAGCTTAGTCGACTTCAGGAATGAAAAACTGTTTTTT.

This clonotype was observed many times. J is TRBJ2-5 and V is TRBV2, with D perhaps matching TRBD2 (8 bases). V lost 1 base and J 1 base, leaving 13 bases between the germline ends. Per the germline V gene, CDR1 is SNHLY and CDR2 is FYNNEI. The CDR3 has 16 amino acids. The CDR3 nucleotides are TGTGCCAGCAGTGAAGGCGGGAGGACAGGCCAAGAGACCCAGTACTTC. It translates to CASSEGGRTGQETQYF.

This clonotype occurred many times. The V call is TRBV11-1, the J call TRBJ1-1; D is perhaps TRBD1 (6 bases). The V and J ends lost 5 bases and 11 bases respectively, with 12 bases between them. The germline gives CDR1 SGHAT, CDR2 FQDESV (reference sequence). This CDR3 has 11 amino acids. This CDR3 reads CASSHRDSAFF. CDR3 DNA sequence: TGTGCCAGCAGCCACAGGGATTCGGCTTTCTTT.

The V gene is TRBV5-1, the J gene TRBJ2-7, with D tentatively TRBD1 (6 bases). V was clipped by 4 bases and J by 3 bases, with 14 bases between them. Germline V CDR1 and CDR2: SGHRS, YFSETQ. This CDR3 has 14 residues. CDR3 in DNA: TGCGCCAGCAGCACACAGGGATTGCGCTACGAGCAGTACTTC. Translating it yields CASSTQGLRYEQYF.

Turning to this clonotype: At one end the junction does not follow the germline gene, possibly because of a read error. The chain is built from TRBV7-2 and TRBJ2-2; the D is unclear. The germline CDR1 and CDR2 sequences are SGHTA and FQGNSA. CDR3 length equals 14 residues. CDR3 DNA: TGCGCCAGCAGCCAAGAGGCCTCTACCGGGGAGCTGTTTTTT. Translated, it gives CASSQEASTGELFF.

The rearrangement links TRBV12-3 or TRBV12-4 to TRBJ1-2, with D perhaps TRBD1 (6 bases). V shed 4 bases and J shed 3 bases, with 15 bases lying between them. CDR3 length: 15 amino acids. CDR3 in DNA: TGTGCCAGCAGTTCCCTGAGGGGGGCAGACTATGGCTACACCTTC. Protein sequence: CASSSLRGADYGYTF.

Ten or more counts support this clonotype. This sequence joins TRBV7-9 and TRBJ2-5; a possible D gene is TRBD1 (6 bases). Germline CDR1 is SEHNR and CDR2 is FQNEAQ (reference sequence). V lost 6 bases to trimming and J lost 2 bases, with 13 bases between them. This CDR3 has 14 residues. CDR3 in DNA: TGTGCCAGCAGTCATTACAGGGCACAAGAGACCCAGTACTTC. This gives the protein CASSHYRAQETQYF.

In its sample, this clonotype was seen many times. The chain is built from TRBV28 and TRBJ1-2; TRBD1 aligns across 9 bases. V trimming: 6 bases; J trimming: 8 bases; junction bases outside the gene matches: 7. Per the germline V gene, CDR1 is MDHEN and CDR2 is SYDVKM. The CDR3 is 13 amino acids. The CDR3 loop is CASSPGTGRGYTF. CDR3 sequence (DNA): TGTGCCAGCAGCCCCGGGACAGGGCGCGGCTACACCTTC.

J is TRBJ2-5 and V is TRBV20-1, with D possibly called TRBD1 or TRBD2 (6 bases each). The V end was cut by 6 bases, the J end by 7 bases, with 18 bases between. Germline V gene data show CDR1 as DFQATT and CDR2 as SNEGSKA (reference sequence). The CDR3 runs to 13 residues. For the CDR3, the DNA is TGCAGTGCCAGAATACAGGGTAGCGGGACCCAGTACTTC. Its translation: CSARIQGSGTQYF.

This clonotype was picked up many times. The genes are TRBV11-2 and TRBJ1-1, with D perhaps TRBD1 (5 bases). CDR1 SGHAT and CDR2 FQNNGV come from the germline V gene. Trimming removed 6 bases from V and 7 bases from J, with 21 bases in between. CDR3 length: 15 amino acids. CDR3: CASSKIPGAGLEAFF. The CDR3 DNA reads TGTGCCAGCAGTAAAATCCCCGGGGCCGGTCTTGAAGCTTTCTTT. Using reference TRBV11-2 and TRBJ1-1 for the parts outside the CDR3, the full variable domain is EAGVAQSPRYKIIEKRQSVAFWCNPISGHATLYWYQQILGQGPKLLIQFQNNGVVDDSQLPKDRFSAERLKGVDSTLKIQPAKLEDSAVYLCASSKIPGAGLEAFFGQGTRLTVV.

The chain combines TRBV5-1 with TRBJ1-4; D is perhaps TRBD1 (6 bases). Trimming shortened V by 4 bases and J by 8 bases, and 15 bases separated the two germline ends. The CDR3 has 14 amino acids. CDR1 is SGHRS, CDR2 YFSETQ, per germline. The CDR3 protein is CASSQMDRREKLFF. The CDR3 DNA is TGCGCCAGCAGCCAGATGGACAGAAGGGAAAAACTGTTTTTT. Full variable domain (missing parts from reference TRBV5-1 and TRBJ1-4): KAGVTQTPRYLIKTRGQQVTLSCSPISGHRSVSWYQQTPGQGLQFLFEYFSETQRNKGNFPGRFSGRQFSNSRSEMNVSTLELGDSALYLCASSQMDRREKLFFGSGTQLSVL.

This clonotype was observed at least ten times. The genes are TRBV25-1 and TRBJ1-2, with 7 bases fitting TRBD1. This CDR3 has 14 residues. CDR1 is MGHDK, CDR2 SYGVNS, per germline. Trimming cost V 4 bases and J 4 bases; bases outside gene matches: 6. DNA for the CDR3: TGTGCCAGCAGTGCTACAGGGGTGGGCTATGGCTACACCTTC. Residues: CASSATGVGYGYTF.

This clonotype was seen a handful of times. This rearrangement joins TRBV7-9 to TRBJ2-5; no reliable D call. There are 14 residues in the CDR3. Trimming left V 4 bases short and J 4 bases short, with 13 bases between. From germline, CDR1 is SEHNR and CDR2 FQNEAQ (reference sequence). This CDR3 is CASSSLGGGETQYF. The CDR3, as DNA: TGTGCCAGCAGCTCCCTGGGCGGTGGAGAGACCCAGTACTTC.

The chain employs TRBV6-2 or TRBV6-3 and TRBJ1-4; the D is unclear. In germline, CDR1 is MNHEY, CDR2 SVGEGT. The CDR3 sequence is 13 residues long. Trimming shortened V by 4 bases and J by 8 bases, and 11 bases separated the two germline ends. CDR3 DNA: TGTGCCAGCAGTTTTGAAAAAGGAGAAAAACTGTTTTTT. It specifies CASSFEKGEKLFF.

This clonotype was picked up many times. The genes are TRBV7-3 and TRBJ2-5, with D perhaps TRBD2 (6 bases). V was cut by 2 bases and J by 3 bases, with 10 bases left in between. Germline assignment: CDR1 SGHTA and CDR2 FQGTGA. The CDR3 totals 14 residues. DNA of the CDR3: TGTGCCAGCAGCTTATTAGGCGGGGAAGAGACCCAGTACTTC. Protein sequence: CASSLLGGEETQYF.

This clonotype came up a few times. This chain joins TRBV13 and TRBJ1-2, with TRBD1 identical over 8 bases. V lost 2 bases and J lost 6; bases outside the gene matches: 17. Germline V gives CDR1 PRHDT, CDR2 FYEKMQ (reference sequence). The CDR3 has 18 residues. Here the CDR3 reads CASSLSPFRTGSMDGYTF. In DNA, the CDR3 is TGTGCCAGCAGCTTATCACCTTTCCGGACAGGGAGTATGGATGGCTACACCTTC.

This clonotype was observed many times. V is TRBV29-1 and J is TRBJ1-2; D may be TRBD1 (6 bases). Germline-derived CDR1 and CDR2 are SQVTM and ANQGSEA. V was trimmed by 2 bases and J by 8 bases, leaving 18 bases between them. This CDR3 spans 14 amino acids. The CDR3 region is CSVELRGGIPGYTF. CDR3 coding DNA: TGCAGCGTTGAACTACGGGGGGGCATTCCGGGCTACACCTTC.

The chain joins TRBV7-9 to TRBJ1-1, with D possibly matching TRBD1 (5 bases). Trimming shortened V by 5 bases and J by 5 bases, and 15 bases separated the two germline ends. Germline V gene data show CDR1 as SEHNR and CDR2 as FQNEAQ (reference sequence). CDR3 length equals 14 residues. DNA of the CDR3: TGTGCCAGCAGCCAGGGCTCCGCGAGGACTGAAGCTTTCTTT. This gives the protein CASSQGSARTEAFF.